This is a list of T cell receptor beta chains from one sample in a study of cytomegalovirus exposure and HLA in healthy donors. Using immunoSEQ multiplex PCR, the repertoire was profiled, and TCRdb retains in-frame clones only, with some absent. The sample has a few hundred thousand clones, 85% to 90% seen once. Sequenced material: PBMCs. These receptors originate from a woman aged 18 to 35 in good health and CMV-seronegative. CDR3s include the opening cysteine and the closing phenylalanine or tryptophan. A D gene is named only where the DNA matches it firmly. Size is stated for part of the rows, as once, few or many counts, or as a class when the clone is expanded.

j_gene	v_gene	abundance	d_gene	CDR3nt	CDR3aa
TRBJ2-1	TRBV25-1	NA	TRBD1	TGTGCCAGCAGTGAATATTATTTATCGGACAGGTCATACAATGAGCAGTTCTTC	CASSEYYLSDRSYNEQFF
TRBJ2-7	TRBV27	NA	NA	TGTGCCAGCAGTTCAGGGGCTTACGAGCAGTACTTC	CASSSGAYEQYF
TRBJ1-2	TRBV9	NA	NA	TGTGCCAGCAGCGTATCACAGAACTATGGCTACACCTTC	CASSVSQNYGYTF
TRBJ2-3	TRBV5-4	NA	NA	TGTGCCAGCAGCTTTGCGGGGAGGAGCACAGATACGCAGTATTTT	CASSFAGRSTDTQYF
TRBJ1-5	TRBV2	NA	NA	TGTGCCAGCAGTGCAGGGATGGGACAGCCCCAGCATTTT	CASSAGMGQPQHF
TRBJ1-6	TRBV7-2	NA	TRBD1	TGTGCCAGCAGCCCTGACAGGGACCCTTCACCCCTCCACTTT	CASSPDRDPSPLHF
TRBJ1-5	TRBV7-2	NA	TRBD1	TGTGCCAGCAGCTTAAGACAGGGAGGCAATCAGCCCCAGCATTTT	CASSLRQGGNQPQHF
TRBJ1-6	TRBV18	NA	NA	TGTGCCAGCTCACCGGACACTTATAATTCACCCCTCCACTTT	CASSPDTYNSPLHF
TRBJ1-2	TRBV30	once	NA	TGTGCCTGGAGACGTTTCCCGGGAGGCTATGGCTACACCTTC	CAWRRFPGGYGYTF
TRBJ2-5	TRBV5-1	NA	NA	TGCGCCAGCAGCTTGGCCCCACTTGGCCAAGAGACCCAGTACTTC	CASSLAPLGQETQYF
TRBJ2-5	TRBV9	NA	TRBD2	TGTGCCAGCAGCGTATCCCCGAAGCGGGGGGGGCAAGAGACCCAGTACTTC	CASSVSPKRGGQETQYF
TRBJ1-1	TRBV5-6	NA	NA	TGTGCCAGCAGCGCTGAGTTGGACACTGAAGCTTTCTTT	CASSAELDTEAFF
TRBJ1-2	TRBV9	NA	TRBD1	TGTGCCAGCAGCGTAGATGGGACAGGGGAGAGGGGTGGCTACACCTTC	CASSVDGTGERGGYTF
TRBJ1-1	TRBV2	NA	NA	TGTGCCAGCTTACCGGGACACCTGAACACTGAAGCTTTCTTT	CASLPGHLNTEAFF
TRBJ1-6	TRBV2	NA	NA	TGTGCCTCACAACAGGGAGATACCTATAATTCACCCCTCCACTTT	CASQQGDTYNSPLHF